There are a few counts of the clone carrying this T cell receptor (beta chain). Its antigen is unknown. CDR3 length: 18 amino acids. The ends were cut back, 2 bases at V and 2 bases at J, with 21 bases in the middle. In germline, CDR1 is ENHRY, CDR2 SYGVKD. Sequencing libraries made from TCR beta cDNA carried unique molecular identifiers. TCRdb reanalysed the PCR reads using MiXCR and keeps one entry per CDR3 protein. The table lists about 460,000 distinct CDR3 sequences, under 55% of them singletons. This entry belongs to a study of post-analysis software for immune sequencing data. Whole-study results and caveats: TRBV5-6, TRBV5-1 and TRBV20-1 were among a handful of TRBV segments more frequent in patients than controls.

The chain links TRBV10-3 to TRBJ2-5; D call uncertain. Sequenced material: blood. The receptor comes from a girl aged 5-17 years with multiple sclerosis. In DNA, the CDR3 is TGTGCCATCAGTGAGATACAAGGGTTGGTTACCAATCAAGAGACCCAGTACTTC. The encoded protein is CAISEIQGLVTNQETQYF.